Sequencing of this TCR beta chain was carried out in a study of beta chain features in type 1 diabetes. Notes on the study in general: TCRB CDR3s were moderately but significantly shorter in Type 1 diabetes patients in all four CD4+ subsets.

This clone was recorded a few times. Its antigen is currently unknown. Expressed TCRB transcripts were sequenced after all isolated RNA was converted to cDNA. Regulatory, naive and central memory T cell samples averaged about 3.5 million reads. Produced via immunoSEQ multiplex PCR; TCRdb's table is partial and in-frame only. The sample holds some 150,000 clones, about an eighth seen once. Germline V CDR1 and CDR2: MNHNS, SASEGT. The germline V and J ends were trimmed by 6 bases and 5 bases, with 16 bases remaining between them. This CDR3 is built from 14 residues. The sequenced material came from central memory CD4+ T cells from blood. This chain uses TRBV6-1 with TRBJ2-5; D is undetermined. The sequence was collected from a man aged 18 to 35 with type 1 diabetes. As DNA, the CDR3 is TGTGCCAGCAGCCGGGCCTCGAGGCCGGAGACCCAGTACTTC. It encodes CASSRASRPETQYF.